One and the same sample provided the 12 T cell receptor beta chains below, sequenced in a study of OX40 agonist ivuxolimab in advanced cancers. Generated by immunoSEQ multiplex PCR, the TCRdb table keeps only in-frame clones and is missing some. The data contain around 34,000 clones, roughly nine tenths of them singletons. Sequenced here: CD4+ or CD8+ T cells sorted from blood, sampled in a trial of the OX40 agonist ivuxolimab. Receptor source: an adult with an advanced solid tumor such as melanoma, head and neck, liver or kidney cancer.

The J gene is TRBJ1-2, the V gene TRBV27; D may be TRBD1 (5 bases). With 2 bases removed from V and 4 bases from J, the gap between germline ends came to 8 bases. This CDR3 has 13 amino acids. Germline V gene data show CDR1 as MNHEY and CDR2 as SMNVEV (reference sequence). The chain's CDR3 is CASSLGAGYGYTF. CDR3 sequence (DNA): TGTGCCAGCAGTTTAGGGGCAGGCTATGGCTACACCTTC.

The chain joins TRBV28 to TRBJ2-1, with 13 positions matching TRBD2. J gave up 8 bases and V 3 bases, and 7 bases lay outside the gene matches. Germline V gene data show CDR1 as MDHEN and CDR2 as SYDVKM. This CDR3 region has 16 residues. The DNA of the CDR3 is TGTGCCAGCAGTTTTCCGGGACTAGCGGGGTTGTATGAGCAGTTCTTC. Protein: CASSFPGLAGLYEQFF.

This chain links TRBV29-1 with TRBJ2-2; D unclear. CDR3 length equals 13 residues. V lost 6 bases to trimming and J lost 0 bases, with 8 bases between them. Germline lookup yields CDR1 SQVTM and CDR2 ANQGSEA. CDR3 sequence: CSVPQTNTGELFF. The CDR3 DNA reads as TGCAGCGTCCCGCAGACGAACACCGGGGAGCTGTTTTTT.

This rearrangement joins TRBV28 to TRBJ2-7, with 7 bases fitting TRBD2. Germline V CDR1 and CDR2: MDHEN, SYDVKM. The CDR3 has 15 residues. Germline trimming cut 5 bases from V and 6 bases from J; bases unmatched to any gene: 13. The CDR3 protein is CASSRRTSHDREQYF. CDR3 bases: TGTGCCAGCAGTCGCCGGACTAGTCATGATCGCGAGCAGTACTTC.

The rearrangement uses TRBV18 and TRBJ1-2; D is ambiguous. The CDR3 is 14 amino acids. V shed 0 bases and J shed 3 bases, with 8 bases lying between them. Germline V lookup: CDR1 KGHSH, CDR2 LQKENI. The CDR3 DNA reads as TGTGCCAGCTCACCACCGGCAGCAGACTATGGCTACACCTTC. The encoded protein is CASSPPAADYGYTF. The entire variable domain, with the rest obtained from reference TRBV18 and TRBJ1-2, is as follows: NAGVMQNPRHLVRRRGQEARLRCSPMKGHSHVYWYRQLPEEGLKFMVYLQKENIIDESGMPKERFSAEFPKEGPSILRIQQVVRGDSAAYFCASSPPAADYGYTFGSGTRLTVV.

Comment on this clone: A junction boundary mismatches the germline segment, possibly from a read error. V and J are TRBV7-7 and TRBJ1-4, with D perhaps TRBD1 (5 bases). The CDR3 totals 16 residues. Per germline, CDR1 SSHAT and CDR2 FNYEAQ (reference sequence). CDR3 bases: TGTGCTAGCAGCCCGTCCTCGTCGGGACGGCATGAAAAACTGTTTTTT. Translated, it gives CASSPSSSGRHEKLFF.

This chain joins TRBV28 and TRBJ2-2, with D maybe TRBD1 (5 bases). Germline CDR1 MDHEN, CDR2 SYDVKM. V dropped 4 bases and J dropped 2 bases, with 17 bases sitting between them. The CDR3 length is 17 residues. CDR3 amino acids: CASSSTHRSPNTGELFF. Written as DNA, the CDR3 is TGTGCCAGCAGTTCCACCCACAGGTCACCCAACACCGGGGAGCTGTTTTTT.

The gene calls are TRBV13 and TRBJ2-3, with a possible D match to TRBD1 (7 bases). V lost 3 bases and J 2 bases, leaving 12 bases between the germline ends. The CDR3 length is 15 residues. The V gene's germline CDR1 is PRHDT and CDR2 FYEKMQ (reference sequence). The CDR3 DNA is TGTGCCAGCAGCTTCAGGGGGGCTTTCACAGATACGCAGTATTTT. Protein: CASSFRGAFTDTQYF.

The V and J genes are TRBV6-5 and TRBJ1-1; TRBD1 is a possible D gene (5 bases). V was trimmed by 2 bases and J by 5 bases, leaving 6 bases between them. Germline-derived CDR1 and CDR2 are MNHEY and SVGAGI. CDR3 length equals 12 residues. The CDR3: CASSYEGTEAFF. CDR3 sequence (DNA): TGTGCCAGCAGTTACGAGGGGACTGAAGCTTTCTTT.

The gene calls are TRBV9 and TRBJ2-5; TRBD1 matches 9 bases. Per the germline V gene, CDR1 is SGDLS and CDR2 is YYNGEE. V was clipped by 2 bases and J by 5 bases; unmatched bases: 7. The CDR3 is made up of 15 amino acids. As DNA, the CDR3 is TGTGCCAGCAGCGTTGTTACAGGGGGCGGTGAGACCCAGTACTTC. It is translated as CASSVVTGGGETQYF.

This chain links TRBV9 with TRBJ2-1; D not certain. V lost 2 bases to trimming and J lost 5 bases, with 2 bases between them. Germline CDR1 reads SGDLS; CDR2 reads YYNGEE. The CDR3 is made up of 11 amino acids. The CDR3 sequence is CASSVNNEQFF. The DNA of the CDR3 is TGTGCCAGCAGCGTTAACAATGAGCAGTTCTTC.

The chain recombines TRBV7-6 with TRBJ2-1, with 9 bases aligning to TRBD2. The germline V gene has CDR1 SGHVS and CDR2 FNYEAQ. The V gene end was trimmed by 4 bases and the J gene end by 8 bases; junction bases not matched to a gene: 12. The CDR3 is 16 residues long. CDR3 amino acids: CASSSERGGARDEQFF. CDR3 nucleotides: TGTGCCAGCAGCTCCGAACGCGGGGGGGCCAGGGATGAGCAGTTCTTC.